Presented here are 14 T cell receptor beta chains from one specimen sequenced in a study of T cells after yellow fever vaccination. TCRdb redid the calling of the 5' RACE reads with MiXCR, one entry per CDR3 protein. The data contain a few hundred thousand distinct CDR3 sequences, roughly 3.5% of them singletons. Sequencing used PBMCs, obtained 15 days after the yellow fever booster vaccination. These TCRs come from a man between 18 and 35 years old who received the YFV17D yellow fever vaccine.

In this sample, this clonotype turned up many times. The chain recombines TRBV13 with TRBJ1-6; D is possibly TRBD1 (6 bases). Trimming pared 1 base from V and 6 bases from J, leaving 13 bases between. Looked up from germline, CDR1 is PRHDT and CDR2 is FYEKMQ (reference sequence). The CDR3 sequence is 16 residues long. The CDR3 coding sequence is TGTGCCAGCAGCTTAGCCGGGGGCTTCGGTAATTCACCCCTCCACTTT. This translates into CASSLAGGFGNSPLHF.

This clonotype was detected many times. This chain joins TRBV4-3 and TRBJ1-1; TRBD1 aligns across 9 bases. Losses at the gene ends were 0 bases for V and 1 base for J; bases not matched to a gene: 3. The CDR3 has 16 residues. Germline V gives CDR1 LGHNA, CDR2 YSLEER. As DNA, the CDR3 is TGCGCCAGCAGCCAAGATTGGACAGGGGAGAACACTGAAGCTTTCTTT. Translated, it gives CASSQDWTGENTEAFF.

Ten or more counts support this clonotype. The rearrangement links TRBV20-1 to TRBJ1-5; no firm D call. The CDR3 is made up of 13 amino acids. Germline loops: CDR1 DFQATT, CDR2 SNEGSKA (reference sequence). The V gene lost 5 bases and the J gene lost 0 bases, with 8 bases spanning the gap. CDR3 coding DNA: TGCAGTGCTGAGATGGATAGCAATCAGCCCCAGCATTTT. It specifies CSAEMDSNQPQHF.

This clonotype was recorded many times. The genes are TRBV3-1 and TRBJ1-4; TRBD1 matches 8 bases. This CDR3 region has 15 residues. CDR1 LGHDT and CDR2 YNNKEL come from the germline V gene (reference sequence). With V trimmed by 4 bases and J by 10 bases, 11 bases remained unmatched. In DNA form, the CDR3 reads TGTGCCAGCAGCCGACCGGACAGGGAGTTCGGAAAACTGTTTTTT. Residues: CASSRPDREFGKLFF.

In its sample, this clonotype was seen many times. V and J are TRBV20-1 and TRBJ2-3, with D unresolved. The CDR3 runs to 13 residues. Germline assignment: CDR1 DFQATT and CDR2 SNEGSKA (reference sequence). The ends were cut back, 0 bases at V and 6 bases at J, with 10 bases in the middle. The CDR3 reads CSARDSFGDTQYF. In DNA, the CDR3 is TGCAGTGCTAGAGATTCGTTCGGGGATACGCAGTATTTT.

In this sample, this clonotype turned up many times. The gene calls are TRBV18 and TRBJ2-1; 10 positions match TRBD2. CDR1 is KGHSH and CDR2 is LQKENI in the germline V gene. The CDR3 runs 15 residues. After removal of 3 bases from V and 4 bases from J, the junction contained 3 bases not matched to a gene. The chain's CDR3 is CASSPSSGGYNEQFF. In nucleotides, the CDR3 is TGTGCCAGCTCACCGTCTAGCGGGGGATACAATGAGCAGTTCTTC.

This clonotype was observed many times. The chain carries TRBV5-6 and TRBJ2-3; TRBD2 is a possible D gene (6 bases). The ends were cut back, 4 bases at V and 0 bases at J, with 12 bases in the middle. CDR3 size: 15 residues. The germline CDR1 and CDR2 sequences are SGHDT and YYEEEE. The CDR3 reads CASSRGGDSTDTQYF. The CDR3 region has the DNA TGTGCCAGCAGCCGAGGCGGGGACAGCACAGATACGCAGTATTTT.

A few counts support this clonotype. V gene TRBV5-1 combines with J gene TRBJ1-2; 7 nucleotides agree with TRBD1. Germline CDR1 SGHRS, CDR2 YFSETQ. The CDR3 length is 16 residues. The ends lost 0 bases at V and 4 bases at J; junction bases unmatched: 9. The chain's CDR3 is CASSLGTGATTYGYTF. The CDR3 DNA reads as TGCGCCAGCAGCTTGGGGACAGGCGCGACTACCTATGGCTACACCTTC.

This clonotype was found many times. The DNA for the CDR3 is TGCAGCGTTGTAACCGGGACTACAGGCAATCAGCCCCAGCATTTT. Protein: CSVVTGTTGNQPQHF. The V call is TRBV29-1, the J call TRBJ1-5, with D possibly being TRBD1 (5 bases). The CDR3 spans 15 residues. Between the trimmed V and J ends, which lost 4 bases and 2 bases, there was a span of 15 bases. Germline CDR1 SQVTM, CDR2 ANQGSEA.

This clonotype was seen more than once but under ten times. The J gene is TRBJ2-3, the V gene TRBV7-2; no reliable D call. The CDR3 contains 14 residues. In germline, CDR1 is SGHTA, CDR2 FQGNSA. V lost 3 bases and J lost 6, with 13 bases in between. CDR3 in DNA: TGTGCCAGCAGCTTGAATTTGGGATGGGATACGCAGTATTTT. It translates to CASSLNLGWDTQYF.

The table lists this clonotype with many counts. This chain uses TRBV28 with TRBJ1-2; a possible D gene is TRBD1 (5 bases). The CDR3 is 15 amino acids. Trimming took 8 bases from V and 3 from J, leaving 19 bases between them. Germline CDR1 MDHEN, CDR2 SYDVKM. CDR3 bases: TGTGCCAGCGGGATCCCGGGACGGAGAGACTATGGCTACACCTTC. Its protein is CASGIPGRRDYGYTF.

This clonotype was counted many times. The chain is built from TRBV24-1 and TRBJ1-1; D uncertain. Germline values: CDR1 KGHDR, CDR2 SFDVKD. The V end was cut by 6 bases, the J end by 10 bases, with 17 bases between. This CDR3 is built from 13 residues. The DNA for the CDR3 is TGTGCCACCAGTCCATCAGCCGGGGTGGTAGCTTTCTTT. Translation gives CATSPSAGVVAFF.

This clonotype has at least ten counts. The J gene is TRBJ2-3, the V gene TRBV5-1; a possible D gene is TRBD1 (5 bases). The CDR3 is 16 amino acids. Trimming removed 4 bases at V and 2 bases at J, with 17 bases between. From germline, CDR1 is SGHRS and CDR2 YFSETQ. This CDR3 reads CASSPGDGALTDTQYF. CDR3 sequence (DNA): TGCGCCAGCAGCCCCGGCGATGGGGCCCTCACAGATACGCAGTATTTT.

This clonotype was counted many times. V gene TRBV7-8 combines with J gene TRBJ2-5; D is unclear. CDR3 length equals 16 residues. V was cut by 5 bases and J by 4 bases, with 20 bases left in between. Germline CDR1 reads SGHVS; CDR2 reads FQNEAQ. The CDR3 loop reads CASSNVPGPLLETQYF. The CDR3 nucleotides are TGTGCCAGCAGCAACGTGCCGGGTCCCCTTCTAGAGACCCAGTACTTC.